This T cell receptor (beta chain) originates from a study of post-analysis software for immune sequencing data. On the study more broadly: The study covered relapsing-remitting, secondary progressive and progressive-relapsing courses of multiple sclerosis. General study results and limits: Among four to six TRBV segments more frequent in patients than controls were TRBV5-6, TRBV5-1 and TRBV20-1. The authors found that F measure strongly co-clustered same-batch samples. Controls significantly exceeded multiple sclerosis patients in normalized Chao1 diversity.

The V end lost 0 bases, the J end lost 7 bases, and 12 bases lay between the germline ends. The germline gives CDR1 SGHTA, CDR2 FQGNSA. The CDR3 sequence is 15 residues long. With regard to this clonotype: The antigen remains unidentified.

Built from TCR beta cDNA, the libraries had unique molecular identifiers in them. Hundreds of thousands of cDNA molecules came from about 1 to 10 million T cells. MiXCR, run by TCRdb on the PCR reads, gives a single entry per CDR3 protein. This table holds 600,000 to 750,000 distinct CDR3 sequences, over 45% found once. The TCR sequence derives from a girl aged 2-10 years with multiple sclerosis. Sequences were obtained from blood. The chain is built from TRBV7-2 and TRBJ1-4; no clear D. CDR3 residues: CASSLARVLGEKLFF. CDR3 nucleotide sequence: TGTGCCAGCAGCTTAGCCCGGGTTTTGGGTGAAAAACTGTTTTTT.